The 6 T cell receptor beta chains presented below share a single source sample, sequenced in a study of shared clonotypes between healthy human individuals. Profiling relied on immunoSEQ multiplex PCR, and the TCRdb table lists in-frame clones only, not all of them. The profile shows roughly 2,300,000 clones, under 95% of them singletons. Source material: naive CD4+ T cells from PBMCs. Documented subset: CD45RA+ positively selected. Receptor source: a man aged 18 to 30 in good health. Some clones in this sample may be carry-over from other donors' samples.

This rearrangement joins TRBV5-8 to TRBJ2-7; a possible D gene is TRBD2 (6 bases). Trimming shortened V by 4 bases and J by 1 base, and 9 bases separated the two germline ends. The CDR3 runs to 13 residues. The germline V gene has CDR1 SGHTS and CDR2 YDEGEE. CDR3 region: CASSRGESYEQYF. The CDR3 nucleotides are TGTGCCAGCAGCCGCGGGGAATCCTACGAGCAGTACTTC.

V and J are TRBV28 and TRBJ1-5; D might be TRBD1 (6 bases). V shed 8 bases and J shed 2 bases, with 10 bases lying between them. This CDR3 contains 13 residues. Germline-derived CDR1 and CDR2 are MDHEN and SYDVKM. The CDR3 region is CASLQGRNQPQHF. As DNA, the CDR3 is TGTGCCAGCCTTCAGGGGCGCAATCAGCCCCAGCATTTT.

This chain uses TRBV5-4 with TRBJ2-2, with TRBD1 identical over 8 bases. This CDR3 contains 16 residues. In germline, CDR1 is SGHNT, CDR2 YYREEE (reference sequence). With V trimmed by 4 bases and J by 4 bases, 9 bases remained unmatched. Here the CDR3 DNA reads TGTGCCAGCAGCCTCGACAGGGGAATCACCACCGGGGAGCTGTTTTTT. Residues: CASSLDRGITTGELFF.

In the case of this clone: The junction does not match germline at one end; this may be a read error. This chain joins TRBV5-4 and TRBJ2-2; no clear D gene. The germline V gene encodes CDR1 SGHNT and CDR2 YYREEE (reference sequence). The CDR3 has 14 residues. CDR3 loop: CASSQIKFVGELFF. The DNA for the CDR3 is TGCGCCAGCAGCCAAATAAAATTCGTCGGGGAGCTGTTTTTT.

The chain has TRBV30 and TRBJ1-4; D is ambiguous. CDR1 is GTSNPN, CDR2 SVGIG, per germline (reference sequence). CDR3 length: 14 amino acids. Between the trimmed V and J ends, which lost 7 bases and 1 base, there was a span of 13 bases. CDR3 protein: CALTIWGTNEKLFF. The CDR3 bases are TGTGCCTTAACGATTTGGGGAACTAATGAAAAACTGTTTTTT. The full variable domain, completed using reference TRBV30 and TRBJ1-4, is SQTIHQWPATLVQPVGSPLSLECTVEGTSNPNLYWYRQAAGRGLQLLFYSVGIGQISSEVPQNLSASRPQDRQFILSSKKLLLSDSGFYLCALTIWGTNEKLFFGSGTQLSVL.

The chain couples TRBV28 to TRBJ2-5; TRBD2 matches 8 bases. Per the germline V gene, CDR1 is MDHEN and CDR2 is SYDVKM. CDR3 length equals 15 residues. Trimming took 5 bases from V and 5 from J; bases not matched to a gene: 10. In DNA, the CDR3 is TGTGCCAGCAGTCCCCGGACTAGCATAGGGGAGACCCAGTACTTC. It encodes CASSPRTSIGETQYF.